The 18 T cell receptor beta chains below were found in one sample sequenced in a study of cytomegalovirus exposure and HLA in healthy donors. The protocol was immunoSEQ multiplex PCR, while the TCRdb copy is restricted to in-frame clones and leaves out a portion. Of some 130,000 clones in the sample, roughly nine tenths were seen once. Sequencing input: PBMCs. These receptors all come from a man aged 18 to 30 in good health and CMV-seronegative.

The chain uses TRBV5-6 and TRBJ1-2, with a possible D match to TRBD1 (5 bases). The length of the CDR3 is 13 residues. Trimming left V 7 bases short and J 0 bases short, with 10 bases between. CDR1 and CDR2 from the germline V gene are SGHDT and YYEEEE. The CDR3 here is CASGQPPNYGYTF. DNA of the CDR3: TGTGCCAGCGGACAACCCCCTAACTATGGCTACACCTTC.

This chain links TRBV30 with TRBJ2-7; 8 bases agree with TRBD2. CDR1 is GTSNPN, CDR2 SVGIG, per germline (reference sequence). V lost 1 base to trimming and J lost 2 bases; unmatched junction nucleotides: 7. The CDR3 is made up of 15 amino acids. CDR3 in amino acids: CAWSAHPGLAYEQYF. In nucleotides, the CDR3 is TGTGCCTGGAGTGCCCACCCGGGACTAGCCTACGAGCAGTACTTC.

The chain employs TRBV6-5 and TRBJ1-5; D not certain. The V and J ends lost 5 bases and 2 bases respectively, with 13 bases between them. CDR1 and CDR2 (germline): MNHEY, SVGAGI. The CDR3 consists of 15 residues. The CDR3 here is CASSGTKEGNQPQHF. In DNA, the CDR3 is TGTGCCAGCAGTGGAACGAAGGAGGGCAATCAGCCCCAGCATTTT.

V gene TRBV14 combines with J gene TRBJ2-7, with D hard to call. Germline V gives CDR1 SGHDN, CDR2 FVKESK. The CDR3 runs to 13 residues. V was shortened by 4 bases and J by 3 bases, with 10 bases between the two germline ends. The CDR3 here is CASSRQLHYEQYF. The DNA of the CDR3 is TGTGCCAGCAGCCGACAACTGCACTACGAGCAGTACTTC.

The chain uses TRBV29-1 and TRBJ2-7; 10 nucleotides line up with TRBD2. CDR1 and CDR2 from the germline V gene are SQVTM and ANQGSEA. The junction had 10 bases not matched to a gene; V was cut back by 2 bases and J by 0 bases. The CDR3 contains 17 residues. The CDR3: CSVELAGVGGRSYEQYF. In DNA form, the CDR3 reads TGCAGCGTTGAACTAGCGGGAGTCGGGGGCCGCTCCTACGAGCAGTACTTC.

This clone came up once. The chain joins TRBV30 to TRBJ2-3; 11 nucleotides match TRBD2. This CDR3 spans 16 amino acids. V shed 0 bases, J shed 5 bases, and the junction held 7 bases outside the gene matches. CDR1 and CDR2 (germline): GTSNPN, SVGIG (reference sequence). In nucleotides, the CDR3 is TGTGCCTGGAGTGTAGAGTTAGCGGGAGGGATAGATACGCAGTATTTT. This gives the protein CAWSVELAGGIDTQYF.

The V and J genes are TRBV30 and TRBJ2-3, with 7 bases that match TRBD1. V shed 0 bases, J shed 2 bases, and the junction held 5 bases outside the gene matches. The CDR3 totals 15 residues. Germline lookup yields CDR1 GTSNPN and CDR2 SVGIG (reference sequence). For the CDR3, the DNA is TGTGCCTGGAGTGTTTGGGACAGAGTCACAGATACGCAGTATTTT. Translated: CAWSVWDRVTDTQYF.

The chain combines TRBV5-8 with TRBJ1-2, with a tentative D call TRBD1 (5 bases). V dropped 7 bases and J dropped 6 bases, with 19 bases sitting between them. Germline CDR1 is SGHTS and CDR2 is YDEGEE. The CDR3 spans 14 residues. For the CDR3, the DNA is TGTGCCAGCCGCCTCGGGTGGGGGGGTGATGGCTACACCTTC. Translating gives CASRLGWGGDGYTF.

The chain links TRBV4-1 to TRBJ2-5; maybe TRBD1 (6 bases). The ends were cut back, 4 bases at V and 3 bases at J, with 15 bases in the middle. Germline assignment: CDR1 MGHRA and CDR2 YSYEKL. The CDR3 contains 15 residues. CDR3 nucleotide sequence: TGCGCCAGCAGCCGCGGACAGCGAATGAAAGAGACCCAGTACTTC. It yields the protein CASSRGQRMKETQYF.

The rearrangement joins TRBV7-7 to TRBJ2-1, with TRBD2 identical over 7 bases. Germline CDR1 and CDR2: SSHAT and FNYEAQ (reference sequence). V trimming: 5 bases; J trimming: 10 bases; junction bases outside the gene matches: 8. This CDR3 comprises 13 residues. DNA for the CDR3: TGTGCCAGCAGCCCCGCCACGGGAGGCGAGCAGTTCTTC. Encoded protein: CASSPATGGEQFF.

The chain has TRBV28 and TRBJ2-3; D is unclear. The CDR3 spans 12 residues. The V and J ends lost 7 bases and 0 bases respectively, with 5 bases between them. Germline V CDR1 and CDR2: MDHEN, SYDVKM. The CDR3 reads CASMSSTDTQYF. The DNA for the CDR3 is TGTGCCAGCATGTCTAGCACAGATACGCAGTATTTT.

J is TRBJ2-5 and V is TRBV5-1; no firm D call. The CDR3 totals 14 residues. Germline V gene sequence: CDR1 SGHRS, CDR2 YFSETQ. V lost 4 bases and J 1 base, leaving 11 bases between the germline ends. The CDR3 loop is CASSAESTQETQYF. The CDR3 DNA sequence: TGCGCCAGCAGCGCGGAGTCTACCCAAGAGACCCAGTACTTC. Supplemented by reference TRBV5-1 and TRBJ2-5, the full variable domain reads KAGVTQTPRYLIKTRGQQVTLSCSPISGHRSVSWYQQTPGQGLQFLFEYFSETQRNKGNFPGRFSGRQFSNSRSEMNVSTLELGDSALYLCASSAESTQETQYFGPGTRLLVL.

The V gene is TRBV9, the J gene TRBJ2-5; 9 bases match TRBD2. The CDR3 covers 16 residues. With 0 bases clipped from V and 0 bases from J, the junction kept 3 bases outside the gene matches. Germline loops: CDR1 SGDLS, CDR2 YYNGEE. CDR3 bases: TGTGCCAGCAGCGTAGGTAGCGGGGGTTACCAAGAGACCCAGTACTTC. The encoded protein is CASSVGSGGYQETQYF.

The rearrangement uses TRBV7-8 and TRBJ2-5, with unresolved D. Germline lookup yields CDR1 SGHVS and CDR2 FQNEAQ. The germline V and J ends were trimmed by 1 base and 5 bases, with 8 bases remaining between them. This CDR3 contains 13 residues. CDR3 nucleotide sequence: TGTGCCAGCAGCTTAGGACTGGCGGAGACCCAGTACTTC. It translates to CASSLGLAETQYF. Looking up the rest from reference TRBV7-8 and TRBJ2-5 gives the full variable domain: GAGVSQSPRYKVAKRGQDVALRCDPISGHVSLFWYQQALGQGPEFLTYFQNEAQLDKSGLPSDRFFAERPEGSVSTLKIQRTQQEDSAVYLCASSLGLAETQYFGPGTRLLVL.

This chain uses TRBV6-5 with TRBJ2-7, with 7 bases identical to TRBD1. In germline, CDR1 is MNHEY, CDR2 SVGAGI. Unmatched junction bases numbered 9, after V lost 0 bases and J lost 4 bases. CDR3 length: 16 residues. The CDR3 region is CASSYSLGTELYEQYF. DNA for the CDR3: TGTGCCAGCAGTTACTCTTTGGGGACAGAGCTATACGAGCAGTACTTC.

The rearrangement links TRBV10-3 to TRBJ2-1, with a weak D call TRBD2 (5 bases). V was clipped by 11 bases and J by 1 base, with 18 bases between them. Germline V gene sequence: CDR1 ENHRY, CDR2 SYGVKD. The CDR3 is 15 amino acids. Here the CDR3 DNA reads TGTGCCGTCGCCCTCGCGACTACGTCCTACAATGAGCAGTTCTTC. This codes for CAVALATTSYNEQFF.

The chain is built from TRBV7-9 and TRBJ2-3, with 7 nucleotides matching TRBD2. Per the germline V gene, CDR1 is SEHNR and CDR2 is FQNEAQ (reference sequence). CDR3 length: 15 residues. V gave up 1 base and J gave up 2 bases; unmatched junction bases: 3. The CDR3 reads CASSLEAGYTDTQYF. The DNA for the CDR3 is TGTGCCAGCAGCTTAGAAGCGGGGTACACAGATACGCAGTATTTT.

The chain employs TRBV9 and TRBJ1-1, with D possibly TRBD1 on 5 matching bases. CDR3 length: 13 amino acids. From germline, CDR1 is SGDLS and CDR2 YYNGEE. The ends were cut back, 3 bases at V and 3 bases at J, with 9 bases in the middle. CDR3 sequence reads: CASSGGGDTEAFF. DNA of the CDR3: TGTGCCAGCAGCGGGGGCGGGGACACTGAAGCTTTCTTT.